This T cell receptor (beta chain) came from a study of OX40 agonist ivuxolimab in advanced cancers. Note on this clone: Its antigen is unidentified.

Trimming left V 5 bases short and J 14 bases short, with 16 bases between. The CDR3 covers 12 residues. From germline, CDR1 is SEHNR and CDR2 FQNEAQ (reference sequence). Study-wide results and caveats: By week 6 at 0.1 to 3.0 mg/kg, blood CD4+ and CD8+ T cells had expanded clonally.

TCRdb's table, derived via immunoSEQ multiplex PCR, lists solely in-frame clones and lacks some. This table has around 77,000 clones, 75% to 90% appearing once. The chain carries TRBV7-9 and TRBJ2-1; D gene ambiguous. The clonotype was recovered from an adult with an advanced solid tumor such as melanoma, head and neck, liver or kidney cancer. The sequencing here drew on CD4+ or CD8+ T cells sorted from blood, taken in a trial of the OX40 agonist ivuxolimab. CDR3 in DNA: TGTGCCAGCAGCCCCCCTGCCCTAGGAAAGTTCTTC. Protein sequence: CASSPPALGKFF.